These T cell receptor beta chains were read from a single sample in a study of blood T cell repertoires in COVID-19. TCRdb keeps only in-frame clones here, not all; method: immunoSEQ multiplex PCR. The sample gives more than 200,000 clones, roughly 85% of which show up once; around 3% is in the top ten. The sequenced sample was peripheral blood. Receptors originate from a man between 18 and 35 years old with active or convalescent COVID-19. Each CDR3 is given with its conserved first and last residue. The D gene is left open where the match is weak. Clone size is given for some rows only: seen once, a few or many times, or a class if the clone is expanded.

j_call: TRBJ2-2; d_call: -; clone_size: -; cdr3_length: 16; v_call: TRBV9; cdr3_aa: CASSPKGSSVTGELFF; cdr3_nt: TGTGCCAGCAGCCCAAAGGGGTCTAGTGTCACCGGGGAGCTGTTTTTT
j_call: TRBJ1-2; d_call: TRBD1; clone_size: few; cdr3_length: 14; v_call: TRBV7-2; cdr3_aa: CASSPGQGVGGYTF; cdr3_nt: TGTGCCAGCAGTCCGGGACAGGGGGTTGGTGGCTACACCTTC
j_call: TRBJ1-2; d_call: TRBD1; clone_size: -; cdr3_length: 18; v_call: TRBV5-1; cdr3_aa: CASSRQPNGQGGNYGYTF; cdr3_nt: TGCGCCAGCAGCCGCCAACCGAACGGACAGGGGGGGAACTATGGCTACACCTTC
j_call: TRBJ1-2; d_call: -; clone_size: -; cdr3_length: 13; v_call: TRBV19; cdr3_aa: CASRAGLNYGYTF; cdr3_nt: TGTGCCAGTAGGGCAGGGCTTAACTATGGCTACACCTTC
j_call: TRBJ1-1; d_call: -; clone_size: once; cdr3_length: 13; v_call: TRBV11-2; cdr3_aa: CASARVRDTEAFF; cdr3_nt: TGTGCCAGTGCCAGGGTTAGGGACACTGAAGCTTTCTTT
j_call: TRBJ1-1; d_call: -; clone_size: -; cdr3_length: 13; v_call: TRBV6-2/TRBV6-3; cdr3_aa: CASSYQGNTEAFF; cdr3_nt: TGTGCCAGCAGTTACCAGGGGAACACTGAAGCTTTCTTT
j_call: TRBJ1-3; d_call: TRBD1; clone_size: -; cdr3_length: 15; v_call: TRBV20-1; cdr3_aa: CSASTGTGAWDTIYF; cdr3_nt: TGCAGTGCTAGTACAGGGACAGGTGCTTGGGACACCATATATTTT
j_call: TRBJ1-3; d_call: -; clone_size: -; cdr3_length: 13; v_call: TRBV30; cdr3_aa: CAWRPGGADTIYF; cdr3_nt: TGTGCCTGGAGGCCGGGCGGGGCGGACACCATATATTTT
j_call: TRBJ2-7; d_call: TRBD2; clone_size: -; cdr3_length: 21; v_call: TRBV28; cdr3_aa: CASSPRRRRGLAGLISYEQYF; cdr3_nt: TGTGCCAGCAGTCCCCGTCGACGTCGGGGACTAGCGGGCTTAATCTCCTACGAGCAGTACTTC
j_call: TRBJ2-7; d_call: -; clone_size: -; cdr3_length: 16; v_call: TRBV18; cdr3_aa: CASSHLGQVVTYEQYF; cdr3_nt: TGTGCCAGCTCACACCTGGGGCAGGTTGTAACCTACGAGCAGTACTTC
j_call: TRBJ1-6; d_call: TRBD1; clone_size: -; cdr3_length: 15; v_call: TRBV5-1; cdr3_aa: CASTPEGARNSPLHF; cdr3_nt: TGCGCCAGCACCCCTGAGGGGGCTCGGAATTCACCCCTCCACTTT
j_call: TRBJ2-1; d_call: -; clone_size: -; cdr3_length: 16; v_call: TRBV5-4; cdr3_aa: CASSLNGVNSYNEQFF; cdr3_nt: TGTGCCAGCAGCTTGAACGGGGTCAACTCCTACAATGAGCAGTTCTTC
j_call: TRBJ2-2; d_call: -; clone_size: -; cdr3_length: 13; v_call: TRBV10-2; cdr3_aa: CASSWGVTGELFF; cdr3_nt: TGCGCCAGCAGTTGGGGGGTCACCGGGGAGCTGTTTTTT
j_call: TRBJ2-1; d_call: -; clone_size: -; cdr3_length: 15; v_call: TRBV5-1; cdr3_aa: CASSLVAGQLNEQFF; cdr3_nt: TGCGCCAGCAGCTTGGTGGCAGGGCAGCTCAATGAGCAGTTCTTC
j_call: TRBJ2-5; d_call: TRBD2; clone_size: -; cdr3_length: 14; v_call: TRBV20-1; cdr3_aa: CSASGLAGEETQYF; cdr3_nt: TGCAGTGCTAGTGGACTAGCGGGAGAAGAGACCCAGTACTTC
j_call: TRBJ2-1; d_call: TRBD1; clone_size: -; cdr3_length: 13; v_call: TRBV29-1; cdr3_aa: CSVVGGVRNEQFF; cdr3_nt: TGCAGCGTTGTAGGGGGCGTACGTAATGAGCAGTTCTTC
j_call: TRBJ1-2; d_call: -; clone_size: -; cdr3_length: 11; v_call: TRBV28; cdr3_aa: CASTQGYGYTF; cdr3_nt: TGTGCCAGCACACAGGGTTATGGCTACACCTTC
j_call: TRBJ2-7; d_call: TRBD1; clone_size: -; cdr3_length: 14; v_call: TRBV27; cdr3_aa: CASSSGTAAYEQYF; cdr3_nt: TGTGCCAGCAGTTCCGGGACAGCGGCATACGAGCAGTACTTC
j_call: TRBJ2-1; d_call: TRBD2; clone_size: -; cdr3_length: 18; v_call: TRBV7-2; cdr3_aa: CASSPILGGTSGHNEQFF; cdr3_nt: TGTGCCAGCAGCCCCATCCTTGGTGGGACTAGCGGCCACAATGAGCAGTTCTTC
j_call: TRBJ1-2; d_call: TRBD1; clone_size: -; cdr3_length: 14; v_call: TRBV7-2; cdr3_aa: CASSSPGTAYGYTF; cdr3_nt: TGTGCCAGCAGCTCTCCCGGGACAGCCTATGGCTACACCTTC
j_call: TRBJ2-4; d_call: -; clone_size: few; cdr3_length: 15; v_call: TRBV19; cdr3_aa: CASDEAGRSSNIQYF; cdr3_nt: TGTGCCAGCGACGAAGCGGGCAGAAGTTCAAACATTCAGTACTTC
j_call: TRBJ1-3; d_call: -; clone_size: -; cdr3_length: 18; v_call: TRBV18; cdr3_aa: CASSPLALGAPSGNTIYF; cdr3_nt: TGTGCCAGCTCACCACTCGCTCTAGGGGCTCCCTCTGGAAACACCATATATTTT
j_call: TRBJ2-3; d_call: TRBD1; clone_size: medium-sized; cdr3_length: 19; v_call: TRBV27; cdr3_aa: CASSPRTGGSNSFTDTQYF; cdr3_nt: TGTGCCAGCAGTCCCCGGACAGGGGGCAGCAACTCTTTCACAGATACGCAGTATTTT
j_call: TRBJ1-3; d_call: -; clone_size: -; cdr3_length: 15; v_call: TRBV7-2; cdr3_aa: CASSLGTGAGNTIYF; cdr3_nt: TGTGCCAGCAGCTTAGGTACCGGGGCTGGAAACACCATATATTTT
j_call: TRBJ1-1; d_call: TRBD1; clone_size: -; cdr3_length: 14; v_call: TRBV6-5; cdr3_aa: CASSRDRGSTEAFF; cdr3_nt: TGTGCCAGCAGCCGGGACAGGGGGAGTACTGAAGCTTTCTTT
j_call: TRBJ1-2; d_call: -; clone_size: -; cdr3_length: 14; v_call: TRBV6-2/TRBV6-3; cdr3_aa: CASSLSGRTYGYTF; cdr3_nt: TGTGCCAGCAGTTTATCCGGGAGAACCTATGGCTACACCTTC
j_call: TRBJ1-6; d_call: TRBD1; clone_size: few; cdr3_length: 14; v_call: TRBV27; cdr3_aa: CASSLSAGGSPLHF; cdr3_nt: TGTGCCAGCAGTTTATCGGCAGGGGGATCACCCCTCCACTTT
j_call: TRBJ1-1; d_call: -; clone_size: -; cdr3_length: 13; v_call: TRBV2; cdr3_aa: CASMQETNTEAFF; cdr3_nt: TGTGCCAGCATGCAAGAAACAAACACTGAAGCTTTCTTT
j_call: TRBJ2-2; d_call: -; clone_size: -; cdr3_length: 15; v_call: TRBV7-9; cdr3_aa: CASSLGSGNTGELFF; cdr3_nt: TGTGCCAGCAGCTTAGGTAGCGGGAACACCGGGGAGCTGTTTTTT